These T cell receptor beta chains were read from a single sample in a study of response to subunit inactivated influenza vaccine. TCRdb redid the calling of the RT-PCR reads with MiXCR, one entry per CDR3 protein. The sample holds just under 550,000 distinct CDR3 sequences, roughly 25% seen once. These records were also assigned to another study, of T cells expressing NK-cell markers.

The specimen was CD4+ T cells sorted from PBMCs, collected 11 to 12 days after vaccination. The receptors come from a man aged 50 or older who received an inactivated influenza vaccine. CDR3s include the opening cysteine and the closing phenylalanine or tryptophan. D genes are given only for firm matches. Where a row states a size, it is once, few, many or the class of an expanded clone; other rows omit it.

CDR3: CASSLSENYGYTF
DNA: TGTGCCAGCAGCTTAAGTGAGAACTATGGCTACACCTTC
length: 13
D: NA
J: TRBJ1-2
size: few
V: TRBV7-2

CDR3: CASSRQGGTYNEQFF
DNA: TGTGCCAGCAGCCGACAGGGTGGGACCTACAATGAGCAGTTCTTC
length: 15
D: TRBD1
J: TRBJ2-1
size: NA
V: TRBV14

CDR3: CASSEGQGNGELFF
DNA: TGTGCCAGCAGCGAGGGACAGGGCAACGGGGAGCTGTTTTTT
length: 14
D: TRBD1
J: TRBJ2-2
size: few
V: TRBV12-3/TRBV12-4

CDR3: CASSGVGISGANVLTF
DNA: TGTGCCAGCAGCGGAGTGGGGATCTCTGGGGCCAACGTCCTGACTTTC
length: 16
D: NA
J: TRBJ2-6
size: few
V: TRBV9

CDR3: CSARDRTRPSSYEQYF
DNA: TGCAGTGCTAGAGACAGGACGCGTCCAAGCTCCTACGAGCAGTACTTC
length: 16
D: NA
J: TRBJ2-7
size: NA
V: TRBV20-1

CDR3: CASRRGPEGNEQFF
DNA: TGTGCCAGCAGGAGGGGGCCCGAAGGGAATGAGCAGTTCTTC
length: 14
D: TRBD1
J: TRBJ2-1
size: NA
V: TRBV6-1

CDR3: CASSSFGGHEQFF
DNA: TGTGCCAGCAGTTCCTTCGGGGGCCATGAGCAGTTCTTC
length: 13
D: NA
J: TRBJ2-1
size: NA
V: TRBV6-2/TRBV6-3

CDR3: CSVRGSSGNTIYF
DNA: TGCAGCGTTCGGGGGAGCTCTGGAAACACCATATATTTT
length: 13
D: NA
J: TRBJ1-3
size: NA
V: TRBV20-1

CDR3: CASSLGHLVGSTGELFF
DNA: TGTGCCAGCAGCTTAGGTCACCTGGTGGGGAGCACCGGGGAGCTGTTTTTT
length: 17
D: NA
J: TRBJ2-2
size: few
V: TRBV7-8

CDR3: CASRWDRNSYEQYF
DNA: TGTGCCAGCAGATGGGACAGGAACTCCTACGAGCAGTACTTC
length: 14
D: TRBD1
J: TRBJ2-7
size: NA
V: TRBV6-1

CDR3: CSARRGTIYNEQFF
DNA: TGCAGTGCTAGAAGAGGGACTATCTACAATGAGCAGTTCTTC
length: 14
D: TRBD2
J: TRBJ2-1
size: few
V: TRBV20-1

CDR3: CASSLPFGSLPGELFF
DNA: TGTGCCAGCAGCCTCCCTTTTGGGTCCCTCCCCGGGGAGCTGTTTTTT
length: 16
D: NA
J: TRBJ2-2
size: NA
V: TRBV14

CDR3: CASSQDLADRGPEQYF
DNA: TGCGCCAGCAGCCAAGATCTAGCGGACAGGGGGCCCGAGCAGTACTTC
length: 16
D: TRBD1
J: TRBJ2-7
size: few
V: TRBV4-3

CDR3: CASSLELTYEQYF
DNA: TGCGCCAGCAGCTTGGAGCTTACCTACGAGCAGTACTTC
length: 13
D: NA
J: TRBJ2-7
size: NA
V: TRBV5-1

CDR3: CASSSWTGSGNEQFF
DNA: TGTGCCAGCAGCTCCTGGACAGGGTCGGGCAATGAGCAGTTCTTC
length: 15
D: TRBD1
J: TRBJ2-1
size: few
V: TRBV11-3

CDR3: CASGISLADTGELFF
DNA: TGTGCCAGCGGAATTAGCCTAGCAGATACCGGGGAGCTGTTTTTT
length: 15
D: NA
J: TRBJ2-2
size: NA
V: TRBV5-5

CDR3: CSARAGSSSGELFF
DNA: TGCAGTGCCCGTGCCGGGAGCTCTTCCGGGGAGCTGTTTTTT
length: 14
D: NA
J: TRBJ2-2
size: NA
V: TRBV20-1

CDR3: CASSPGRSALQETQYF
DNA: TGTGCCAGCAGCCCGGGACGGAGTGCCCTCCAAGAGACCCAGTACTTC
length: 16
D: NA
J: TRBJ2-5
size: NA
V: TRBV4-2

CDR3: CASTSWGLAGTYEQYF
DNA: TGTGCCAGCACCTCCTGGGGACTAGCGGGGACCTACGAGCAGTACTTC
length: 16
D: TRBD2
J: TRBJ2-7
size: many
V: TRBV12-3/TRBV12-4

CDR3: CASSLDPAVSGGYTF
DNA: TGCGCCAGCAGCTTGGATCCGGCGGTCTCAGGTGGCTACACCTTC
length: 15
D: NA
J: TRBJ1-2
size: few
V: TRBV5-1

CDR3: CASSLGSGGKSSTDTQYF
DNA: TGTGCCAGCAGCTTAGGGTCTGGCGGGAAATCTAGCACAGATACGCAGTATTTT
length: 18
D: NA
J: TRBJ2-3
size: NA
V: TRBV7-6

CDR3: CASSEKVSYNEQFF
DNA: TGTGCCAGCAGTGAGAAAGTCTCCTACAATGAGCAGTTCTTC
length: 14
D: NA
J: TRBJ2-1
size: NA
V: TRBV6-2/TRBV6-3

CDR3: CASSQDGNSGANVLTF
DNA: TGCGCCAGCAGCCAAGACGGTAACTCTGGGGCCAACGTCCTGACTTTC
length: 16
D: NA
J: TRBJ2-6
size: few
V: TRBV4-3

CDR3: CATSRDRQFYEQYF
DNA: TGTGCCACCAGCAGAGATAGGCAGTTCTACGAGCAGTACTTC
length: 14
D: NA
J: TRBJ2-7
size: NA
V: TRBV15

CDR3: CASSQDWVGGILSYEQYF
DNA: TGTGCCAGCAGCCAAGATTGGGTAGGAGGGATCCTCTCCTACGAGCAGTACTTC
length: 18
D: NA
J: TRBJ2-7
size: NA
V: TRBV3-1

CDR3: CASSLSRGSYEQYF
DNA: TGTGCCAGCAGCTTAAGTCGGGGGTCCTACGAGCAGTACTTC
length: 14
D: NA
J: TRBJ2-7
size: many
V: TRBV7-9

CDR3: CAIGRTSGEYNEQFF
DNA: TGTGCCATCGGCAGGACTAGCGGGGAGTACAATGAGCAGTTCTTC
length: 15
D: TRBD2
J: TRBJ2-1
size: few
V: TRBV10-3

CDR3: CASSYAGSNYGYTF
DNA: TGTGCCAGCAGTTACGCCGGATCTAACTATGGCTACACCTTC
length: 14
D: NA
J: TRBJ1-2
size: NA
V: TRBV6-2/TRBV6-3

CDR3: CASLEKRSYEQYF
DNA: TGTGCCAGCTTAGAGAAGCGCTCCTACGAGCAGTACTTC
length: 13
D: NA
J: TRBJ2-7
size: few
V: TRBV9

CDR3: CATSAMQGYNTGELFF
DNA: TGTGCCACCAGTGCCATGCAGGGATATAACACCGGGGAGCTGTTTTTT
length: 16
D: NA
J: TRBJ2-2
size: NA
V: TRBV24-1

CDR3: CASSRITSGGYNEQFF
DNA: TGTGCCAGCAGCCGCATCACTAGCGGGGGTTACAATGAGCAGTTCTTC
length: 16
D: TRBD2
J: TRBJ2-1
size: NA
V: TRBV11-2

CDR3: CASSITGTGGYEQYF
DNA: TGCGCCAGCAGCATAACCGGGACAGGGGGATACGAGCAGTACTTC
length: 15
D: TRBD1
J: TRBJ2-7
size: few
V: TRBV5-1

CDR3: CASSLTFSGSTQYF
DNA: TGTGCCAGCAGCTTAACGTTTAGCGGGAGTACGCAGTATTTT
length: 14
D: TRBD2
J: TRBJ2-3
size: few
V: TRBV7-3

CDR3: CASSLVSPGNTIYF
DNA: TGTGCCAGCAGCTTAGTATCCCCAGGAAACACCATATATTTT
length: 14
D: NA
J: TRBJ1-3
size: many
V: TRBV7-9

CDR3: CASSTPRQGWTGEQYF
DNA: TGCGCCAGCAGTACGCCTAGACAGGGTTGGACGGGCGAGCAGTACTTC
length: 16
D: TRBD1
J: TRBJ2-7
size: NA
V: TRBV4-1

CDR3: CASSQDLGDQEQFF
DNA: TGTGCCAGCAGCCAAGATCTAGGGGATCAGGAGCAGTTCTTC
length: 14
D: NA
J: TRBJ2-1
size: NA
V: TRBV3-1

CDR3: CAISTGTSVSTDTQYF
DNA: TGTGCCATCAGTACCGGGACTAGCGTGAGCACAGATACGCAGTATTTT
length: 16
D: TRBD2
J: TRBJ2-3
size: few
V: TRBV10-3

CDR3: CSVELGETQYF
DNA: TGCAGCGTTGAGCTGGGGGAGACCCAGTACTTC
length: 11
D: NA
J: TRBJ2-5
size: many
V: TRBV29-1

CDR3: CASSQTAAGSPLHF
DNA: TGCGCCAGCAGCCAAACAGCTGCCGGGTCACCCCTCCACTTT
length: 14
D: NA
J: TRBJ1-6
size: NA
V: TRBV4-3

CDR3: CAISGDRAEQFF
DNA: TGTGCCATCAGCGGGGACAGGGCCGAGCAGTTCTTC
length: 12
D: TRBD1
J: TRBJ2-1
size: once
V: TRBV10-3

CDR3: CASSLNSGVNTGELFF
DNA: TGTGCCAGCAGTTTAAATAGCGGGGTGAACACCGGGGAGCTGTTTTTT
length: 16
D: TRBD2
J: TRBJ2-2
size: NA
V: TRBV6-2/TRBV6-3

CDR3: CAISGRGLDTEAFF
DNA: TGTGCCATCAGTGGGAGAGGGTTAGACACTGAAGCTTTCTTT
length: 14
D: NA
J: TRBJ1-1
size: many
V: TRBV10-3

CDR3: CASSQDSGGAWEQYF
DNA: TGTGCCAGCAGCCAAGATTCCGGGGGGGCCTGGGAGCAGTACTTC
length: 15
D: TRBD2
J: TRBJ2-7
size: once
V: TRBV3-1

CDR3: CASRPGSSYNEQFF
DNA: TGTGCCAGCAGACCCGGGAGCTCCTACAATGAGCAGTTCTTC
length: 14
D: NA
J: TRBJ2-1
size: NA
V: TRBV6-1

CDR3: CASTHGAGANVLTF
DNA: TGTGCCAGCACCCATGGGGCCGGGGCCAACGTCCTGACTTTC
length: 14
D: NA
J: TRBJ2-6
size: few
V: TRBV6-1

CDR3: CASSLTRQISTGELFF
DNA: TGTGCCAGCAGCCTTACGCGACAGATTAGCACCGGGGAGCTGTTTTTT
length: 16
D: NA
J: TRBJ2-2
size: many
V: TRBV5-6

CDR3: CASSLTTGLGGNEQFF
DNA: TGCGCCAGCAGCTTGACCACAGGGTTAGGTGGGAATGAGCAGTTCTTC
length: 16
D: NA
J: TRBJ2-1
size: few
V: TRBV5-1

CDR3: CSARIGRARDTQYF
DNA: TGCAGTGCTAGAATAGGTCGAGCGAGGGATACGCAGTATTTT
length: 14
D: NA
J: TRBJ2-3
size: NA
V: TRBV20-1

CDR3: CASSRGWNTEAFF
DNA: TGTGCCAGCAGCCGTGGGTGGAACACTGAAGCTTTCTTT
length: 13
D: NA
J: TRBJ1-1
size: NA
V: TRBV6-2/TRBV6-3

CDR3: CASSVSGVGTDTQYF
DNA: TGTGCCAGCAGCGTAAGCGGGGTGGGTACAGATACGCAGTATTTT
length: 15
D: TRBD2
J: TRBJ2-3
size: many
V: TRBV9

CDR3: CASTLGQGYNEQFF
DNA: TGTGCCAGCACATTGGGGCAGGGCTACAATGAGCAGTTCTTC
length: 14
D: NA
J: TRBJ2-1
size: NA
V: TRBV28

CDR3: CASRPGTGVRRTDTQYF
DNA: TGTGCCAGCAGACCCGGGACAGGGGTGAGACGAACAGATACGCAGTATTTT
length: 17
D: TRBD1
J: TRBJ2-3
size: few
V: TRBV28

CDR3: CASSLRGVGQPQHF
DNA: TGTGCCAGCAGTTTACGGGGGGTTGGTCAGCCCCAGCATTTT
length: 14
D: NA
J: TRBJ1-5
size: NA
V: TRBV12-3/TRBV12-4

CDR3: CASSLLAGYKETQYF
DNA: TGTGCCAGCAGCTTATTGGCTGGCTATAAAGAGACCCAGTACTTC
length: 15
D: NA
J: TRBJ2-5
size: NA
V: TRBV7-2

CDR3: CSARPAGVLEQYF
DNA: TGCAGTGCACGCCCAGCGGGAGTCCTCGAGCAGTACTTC
length: 13
D: TRBD2
J: TRBJ2-7
size: NA
V: TRBV20-1

CDR3: CASSSGEAEAFF
DNA: TGCGCCAGCAGCAGCGGGGAGGCTGAAGCTTTCTTT
length: 12
D: NA
J: TRBJ1-1
size: NA
V: TRBV5-1

CDR3: CASMALAGETQYF
DNA: TGTGCCAGCATGGCCCTAGCCGGGGAGACCCAGTACTTC
length: 13
D: NA
J: TRBJ2-5
size: NA
V: TRBV6-1